Presented here are 5 T cell receptor beta chains from one specimen sequenced in a study of T cells after yellow fever vaccination. Each CDR3 protein is one row after TCRdb ran MiXCR on the 5' RACE reads. The sample lists around 360,000 distinct CDR3 sequences, around 10% seen once, with around 19% in the top ten. The specimen comprised PBMCs, sampled on the day of the first yellow fever vaccination. The receptor set was obtained from a man younger than 35 who received the YFV17D yellow fever vaccine.

The chain links TRBV6-1 to TRBJ1-5, with D unresolved. Trimming left V 4 bases short and J 6 bases short, with 10 bases between. Germline CDR1 reads MNHNS; CDR2 reads SASEGT. The CDR3 is 13 residues long. CDR3 in DNA: TGTGCCAGCAGTGCCCGAAACTCTCAGCCCCAGCATTTT. Amino acid sequence: CASSARNSQPQHF.

This clonotype was counted only a few times. The chain uses TRBV20-1 and TRBJ1-1; weak D call: TRBD1 (5 bases). CDR3 length: 14 residues. Germline CDR1 reads DFQATT; CDR2 reads SNEGSKA (reference sequence). V lost 1 base and J 1 base, leaving 10 bases between the germline ends. CDR3 loop: CSARADIRNTEAFF. The CDR3 DNA reads as TGCAGTGCTAGAGCGGACATCAGGAACACTGAAGCTTTCTTT.

This clonotype was counted only a few times. This sequence joins TRBV20-1 and TRBJ2-6; no clear D gene. V shed 2 bases and J shed 13 bases, with 9 bases lying between them. Germline CDR1 DFQATT, CDR2 SNEGSKA (reference sequence). This CDR3 is 11 amino acids long. Here the CDR3 DNA reads TGCAGTGCTAGATCGGCAGGAGTCCTGACTTTC. Translated, it gives CSARSAGVLTF.

The gene calls are TRBV4-2 and TRBJ2-1; no firm D call. CDR3 length: 12 residues. In germline, CDR1 is LGHNA, CDR2 YNFKEQ. V was clipped by 2 bases and J by 5 bases, with 4 bases between them. The CDR3 protein is CASSQTNNEQFF. The DNA for the CDR3 is TGTGCCAGCAGCCAAACTAACAATGAGCAGTTCTTC.

In this sample, this clonotype turned up a few times. The chain combines TRBV10-3 with TRBJ2-5; maybe TRBD2 (5 bases). CDR3 size: 12 residues. The V end was cut by 2 bases, the J end by 9 bases, with 10 bases between. Germline CDR1 ENHRY, CDR2 SYGVKD. The CDR3 DNA reads as TGTGCCATCAGTGAGGGTCTGCGGGCCCAGTACTTC. Translated, it gives CAISEGLRAQYF.